This TCR beta chain was retrieved from a study of CD8 T cells in Susac syndrome. Study outcomes and limitations: In total CD8+ repertoires, some 16 Susac-specific public clones were found, and in CD8+ TEMRA repertoires, 4 or 5 were found.

Note on this clonotype: The antigen is not known.

Random hexamers were used to reverse transcribe about 0.5 to 1 ug of RNA. TCRdb ran MiXCR on the immunoSEQ multiplex PCR reads and lists one entry per CDR3 protein. The sample lists 75,000 to 80,000 distinct CDR3 sequences; 94% were seen once. Unmatched junction bases numbered 3, after V lost 1 base and J lost 4 bases. The CDR3 loop spans 14 amino acids. Germline-derived CDR1 and CDR2 are LGHNA and YSLEER. The chain is built from TRBV4-3 and TRBJ1-1, with TRBD1 matching over 7 bases. The TCR originated in a human donor with Susac syndrome. Sequenced: CD8+ T cells from PBMCs. In DNA form, the CDR3 reads TGCGCCAGCAGCCAAGCCAGGGGGTCCACTGAAGCTTTCTTT. Translating gives CASSQARGSTEAFF.